The 31 T cell receptor beta chains below were found in one sample sequenced in a study of blood T cell repertoires in COVID-19. TCRdb keeps only in-frame clones here, not all; method: immunoSEQ multiplex PCR. The data hold approximately 67,000 clones, with approximately 87% observed a single time. Sequences were obtained from peripheral blood. The receptor source for this set is a man aged 50 to 60 with active COVID-19.

This chain joins TRBV7-9 and TRBJ1-2, with unresolved D. Between the trimmed V and J ends, which lost 3 bases and 3 bases, there was a span of 20 bases. There are 17 residues in the CDR3. Germline CDR1 and CDR2: SEHNR and FQNEAQ (reference sequence). This chain's CDR3 is CASSLMSGLQLDYGYTF. In DNA, the CDR3 is TGTGCCAGCAGCTTGATGAGCGGCCTCCAATTGGACTATGGCTACACCTTC.

The chain links TRBV28 to TRBJ1-2; 8 bases agree with TRBD1. The V gene's germline CDR1 is MDHEN and CDR2 SYDVKM. This CDR3 spans 16 amino acids. V was clipped by 4 bases and J by 2 bases; unmatched bases: 9. The CDR3 nucleotides read TGTGCCAGCAGTTCCACGAGACAGGGGAGCAACTATGGCTACACCTTC. Its translation is CASSSTRQGSNYGYTF.

V and J are TRBV4-3 and TRBJ1-1, with TRBD1 as a possible D gene (6 bases). Trimming removed 4 bases at V and 6 bases at J, with 9 bases between. Germline CDR1 reads LGHNA; CDR2 reads YSLEER. The CDR3 sequence is 12 residues long. The CDR3 sequence is CASSPHRAEAFF. The CDR3 DNA reads TGCGCCAGCAGCCCTCACAGGGCTGAAGCTTTCTTT.

The rearrangement joins TRBV24-1 to TRBJ1-1, with TRBD1 matching 9 bases. The CDR3 sequence is 15 residues long. The V gene's germline CDR1 is KGHDR and CDR2 SFDVKD. V shed 4 bases, J shed 2 bases, and the junction held 4 bases outside the gene matches. The CDR3 DNA follows: TGTGCCACCAGTGACCCGGGACAGGGTAACACTGAAGCTTTCTTT. Protein sequence: CATSDPGQGNTEAFF.

The CDR3 here is CASSSPSGSSYEQYF. The CDR3 nucleotides are TGTGCCAGCAGTTCCCCTAGCGGTTCATCCTACGAGCAGTACTTC. This chain connects TRBV27 to TRBJ2-7, with 7 bases aligning to TRBD2. The V gene end was trimmed by 4 bases and the J gene end by 1 base; junction bases not matched to a gene: 7. Germline-derived CDR1 and CDR2 are MNHEY and SMNVEV (reference sequence). The CDR3 runs to 15 residues.

This clone has only one observation. V usage is TRBV19 and J usage is TRBJ1-5; TRBD1 aligns across 10 bases. Looked up from germline, CDR1 is LNHDA and CDR2 is SQIVND (reference sequence). The J segment lost 2 bases and the V segment lost 6 bases, leaving 13 bases of the junction unmatched. CDR3 size: 18 residues. The CDR3 loop is CASSPRDRGISGNQPQHF. In nucleotides, the CDR3 is TGTGCCAGTAGCCCGAGGGACAGGGGAATCTCCGGCAATCAGCCCCAGCATTTT.

The chain couples TRBV18 to TRBJ1-6; TRBD1 matches at 7 bases. Germline V CDR1 and CDR2: KGHSH, LQKENI. Losses at the gene ends were 6 bases for V and 7 bases for J; bases not matched to a gene: 9. The CDR3 is 15 amino acids. CDR3 coding DNA: TGTGCCAGCTCCCGCGACAGGGACAACAATTCACCCCTCCACTTT. The encoded protein is CASSRDRDNNSPLHF. Full variable domain (outside the CDR3, taken from reference TRBV18 and TRBJ1-6): NAGVMQNPRHLVRRRGQEARLRCSPMKGHSHVYWYRQLPEEGLKFMVYLQKENIIDESGMPKERFSAEFPKEGPSILRIQQVVRGDSAAYFCASSRDRDNNSPLHFGNGTRLTVT.

This clone was recorded only once. V gene TRBV19 combines with J gene TRBJ2-7, with D perhaps matching TRBD1 (5 bases). The CDR3 loop spans 13 amino acids. Trimming pared 4 bases from V and 5 bases from J, leaving 12 bases between. The germline gives CDR1 LNHDA, CDR2 SQIVND (reference sequence). This CDR3 is CASSTNQGNEQYF. CDR3 DNA sequence: TGTGCCAGTAGTACCAACCAGGGTAACGAGCAGTACTTC.

The chain couples TRBV19 to TRBJ2-2, with D tentatively TRBD2 (5 bases). This CDR3 region has 16 residues. Germline CDR1 is LNHDA and CDR2 is SQIVND (reference sequence). V lost 4 bases, J lost 0 bases, and 12 bases lay in between. CDR3: CASSTLSGTNTGELFF. The CDR3 DNA sequence: TGTGCCAGTAGTACCCTAAGCGGCACGAACACCGGGGAGCTGTTTTTT. The variable domain in full, with the rest retrieved from reference TRBV19 and TRBJ2-2, is DGGITQSPKYLFRKEGQNVTLSCEQNLNHDAMYWYRQDPGQGLRLIYYSQIVNDFQKGDIAEGYSVSREKKESFPLTVTSAQKNPTAFYLCASSTLSGTNTGELFFGEGSRLTVL.

The J gene is TRBJ1-5, the V gene TRBV6-1; no definite D call. The CDR3 extends over 14 amino acids. The V end was cut by 3 bases, the J end by 4 bases, with 10 bases between. From germline, CDR1 is MNHNS and CDR2 SASEGT. As DNA, the CDR3 is TGTGCCAGCAGTGATTCGGGGATTAATCAGCCCCAGCATTTT. Protein: CASSDSGINQPQHF.

This clone was seen once. CDR3 in amino acids: CSARVASGSSYEQYF. CDR3 nucleotides: TGCAGCGCCCGCGTGGCTAGCGGGAGCTCCTACGAGCAGTACTTC. The chain uses TRBV29-1 and TRBJ2-7, with TRBD2 identical over 10 bases. This CDR3 spans 15 amino acids. Trimming cost V 7 bases and J 0 bases; bases outside gene matches: 9. The germline CDR1 and CDR2 sequences are SQVTM and ANQGSEA.

This chain connects TRBV4-3 to TRBJ2-5; 10 positions agree with TRBD1. Germline V gives CDR1 LGHNA, CDR2 YSLEER. The V and J ends lost 1 base and 6 bases, in that order; junction bases with no gene match: 5. CDR3 size: 15 residues. This CDR3 reads CASSQGQGAEKTQYF. As DNA, the CDR3 is TGCGCCAGCAGCCAAGGACAGGGGGCTGAAAAGACCCAGTACTTC.

The chain recombines TRBV18 with TRBJ1-1; D gene uncertain. This CDR3 spans 11 amino acids. Trimming cost V 6 bases and J 0 bases, with 2 bases left between them. Germline V gene data show CDR1 as KGHSH and CDR2 as LQKENI. The CDR3: CASSVNTEAFF. CDR3 coding DNA: TGTGCCAGCTCCGTGAACACTGAAGCTTTCTTT.

This chain connects TRBV2 to TRBJ1-2; the D is unclear. CDR3 length: 12 residues. V gave up 9 bases and J gave up 0 bases, with 8 bases separating them. Per the germline V gene, CDR1 is SNHLY and CDR2 is FYNNEI. The CDR3 loop reads CARAIANYGYTF. In nucleotides, the CDR3 is TGTGCCAGGGCCATTGCTAACTATGGCTACACCTTC.

The chain employs TRBV6-5 and TRBJ2-7, with D possibly TRBD1 on 6 matching bases. The germline V gene encodes CDR1 MNHEY and CDR2 SVGAGI. V lost 5 bases to trimming and J lost 3 bases, with 11 bases between them. The CDR3 covers 13 residues. The DNA for the CDR3 is TGTGCCAGCAGTCTTCAGGGGTTCTACGAGCAGTACTTC. The encoded protein is CASSLQGFYEQYF.

This chain links TRBV6-4 with TRBJ2-2; D perhaps matches TRBD1 (7 bases). This CDR3 is 13 amino acids long. With 5 bases removed from V and 6 bases from J, the gap between germline ends came to 10 bases. Germline V CDR1 and CDR2: MRHNA, SNTAGT. The CDR3 loop reads CASSTGEAGELFF. In nucleotides, the CDR3 is TGTGCCAGCAGTACAGGGGAGGCCGGGGAGCTGTTTTTT.

The chain combines TRBV30 with TRBJ1-5; D is ambiguous. The CDR3 loop spans 14 amino acids. V shed 6 bases and J shed 7 bases, with 19 bases lying between them. Germline loops: CDR1 GTSNPN, CDR2 SVGIG (reference sequence). DNA for the CDR3: TGTGCCTGTCAATCGGGAACCCTCAACCAGCCCCAGCATTTT. Its translation: CACQSGTLNQPQHF.

This clone was picked up one time. V is TRBV28 and J is TRBJ2-7; maybe TRBD2 (6 bases). The CDR3 contains 13 residues. Germline V gene sequence: CDR1 MDHEN, CDR2 SYDVKM. The ends were cut back, 5 bases at V and 6 bases at J, with 14 bases in the middle. The CDR3 loop is CASSEGTRTEQYF. The CDR3 DNA is TGTGCCAGCAGTGAAGGGACTCGGACCGAGCAGTACTTC.

The chain joins TRBV28 to TRBJ1-2, with D possibly matching TRBD1 (5 bases). V was cut by 1 base and J by 4 bases, with 10 bases left in between. The CDR3 loop spans 14 amino acids. CDR1 and CDR2 from the germline V gene are MDHEN and SYDVKM. The CDR3 DNA reads as TGTGCCAGCAGTTTATTCGGGCAGGGCTATGGCTACACCTTC. Its translation: CASSLFGQGYGYTF.

The rearrangement uses TRBV6-5 and TRBJ1-2; 8 bases are a match to TRBD1. Germline V lookup: CDR1 MNHEY, CDR2 SVGAGI. The CDR3 length is 15 residues. The V and J ends lost 6 bases and 2 bases, in that order; junction bases with no gene match: 8. CDR3 sequence (DNA): TGTGCCAGCAGCACCTACTACAGGGGGAACTATGGCTACACCTTC. Amino acid sequence: CASSTYYRGNYGYTF.

This chain joins TRBV30 and TRBJ2-2; 8 nucleotides align to TRBD2. The germline CDR1 and CDR2 sequences are GTSNPN and SVGIG (reference sequence). The CDR3 is made up of 14 amino acids. The CDR3 protein is CAGPGGGPVGELFF. In DNA, the CDR3 is TGTGCGGGACCCGGGGGGGGGCCCGTCGGGGAGCTGTTTTTT.

This chain uses TRBV7-9 with TRBJ1-4; 7 nucleotides agree with TRBD1. Unmatched junction bases numbered 6, after V lost 5 bases and J lost 3 bases. The CDR3 is 15 residues long. The germline CDR1 and CDR2 sequences are SEHNR and FQNEAQ (reference sequence). CDR3: CASSRSGQPNEKLFF. The CDR3 nucleotides read TGTGCCAGCAGCCGATCGGGACAGCCTAATGAAAAACTGTTTTTT.

This sequence joins TRBV4-3 and TRBJ2-4; 8 bases are a match to TRBD2. The V gene's germline CDR1 is LGHNA and CDR2 YSLEER. The CDR3 is 15 amino acids. The V and J ends lost 0 bases and 9 bases, in that order; junction bases with no gene match: 7. CDR3 sequence (DNA): TGCGCCAGCAGCCAAGAGGGGGCGGGAGGCGGCATTCAGTACTTC. Residues: CASSQEGAGGGIQYF.

This rearrangement joins TRBV4-2 to TRBJ2-7; D may be TRBD2 (6 bases). CDR3 length: 14 amino acids. V was shortened by 1 base and J by 4 bases, with 11 bases between the two germline ends. CDR1 is LGHNA, CDR2 YNFKEQ, per germline. The CDR3: CASSQGGGGYEQYF. For the CDR3, the DNA is TGTGCCAGCAGCCAAGGGGGTGGAGGGTACGAGCAGTACTTC.

The chain carries TRBV4-1 and TRBJ2-7; 8 bases match TRBD1. With V trimmed by 3 bases and J by 5 bases, 6 bases remained unmatched. The CDR3 runs to 14 residues. Germline assignment: CDR1 MGHRA and CDR2 YSYEKL. CDR3 coding DNA: TGCGCCAGCAGCCAGGCGGACAGGGCGCACGAGCAGTACTTC. Its protein is CASSQADRAHEQYF.

This chain connects TRBV27 to TRBJ1-1; TRBD1 aligns across 7 bases. CDR3 size: 13 residues. Germline V gene data show CDR1 as MNHEY and CDR2 as SMNVEV (reference sequence). Trimming took 6 bases from V and 4 from J; bases not matched to a gene: 5. CDR3 sequence (DNA): TGTGCCAGCAGCTGGAAGGGGGCCACTGAAGCTTTCTTT. This translates into CASSWKGATEAFF.

The J gene is TRBJ1-4, the V gene TRBV5-1, with TRBD1 identical over 7 bases. The CDR3 runs 17 residues. V lost 1 base, J lost 7 bases, and 13 bases stayed unmatched. Germline V gene lookup returns CDR1 SGHRS and CDR2 YFSETQ. The CDR3 DNA is TGCGCCAGCAGCTTGTATCAGTACGGACAGGATACTGAAAAACTGTTTTTT. Translating gives CASSLYQYGQDTEKLFF.

The J gene is TRBJ2-7, the V gene TRBV5-1; D not certain. Germline CDR1 is SGHRS and CDR2 is YFSETQ. The CDR3 extends over 13 amino acids. V lost 4 bases, J lost 3 bases, and 11 bases lay in between. The DNA for the CDR3 is TGCGCCAGCAGCATCTCCCGAGGCTACGAGCAGTACTTC. Amino acid sequence: CASSISRGYEQYF.

The gene calls are TRBV6-5 and TRBJ1-5, with 8 bases identical to TRBD1. The J segment lost 6 bases and the V segment lost 11 bases, leaving 15 bases of the junction unmatched. Germline V gene lookup returns CDR1 MNHEY and CDR2 SVGAGI. This CDR3 has 15 amino acids. CDR3 amino acids: CASEAGGSWGQPQHF. In DNA form, the CDR3 reads TGTGCCTCTGAGGCAGGGGGCTCATGGGGTCAGCCCCAGCATTTT.

The rearrangement uses TRBV7-8 and TRBJ2-2, with 7 bases aligning to TRBD1. V was pared by 5 bases and J by 4 bases, with 7 bases of the junction left unmatched. The CDR3 loop spans 15 amino acids. Germline assignment: CDR1 SGHVS and CDR2 FQNEAQ. The CDR3 reads CASSRDPGGTGELFF. Written as DNA, the CDR3 is TGTGCCAGCAGCCGGGATCCAGGGGGCACCGGGGAGCTGTTTTTT.

V usage is TRBV6-5 and J usage is TRBJ2-1; TRBD1 matches 10 bases. The trim removed 7 bases at V and 5 bases at J, leaving 8 bases unmatched. The germline V gene has CDR1 MNHEY and CDR2 SVGAGI. The CDR3 spans 15 residues. This CDR3 is CASTGTGAGHNEQFF. The CDR3 DNA sequence: TGTGCCAGCACCGGGACAGGGGCGGGTCACAATGAGCAGTTCTTC.